A single T cell receptor (beta chain) is shown here with its context. What it binds is not known. The data originate from a study of OX40 agonist ivuxolimab in advanced cancers. Study background: Eligibility rules accepted prior anti-PD-1, anti-PD-L1 or anti-CTLA-4 therapy, and 30% to 40% had some. Three patients got partial responses; one had hepatocellular carcinoma and two had cutaneous melanoma.

CDR1 is MDHEN and CDR2 is SYDVKM in the germline V gene. The CDR3 runs 18 residues. Unmatched junction bases numbered 18, after V lost 10 bases and J lost 5 bases. Using immunoSEQ multiplex PCR, the repertoire was profiled, and TCRdb retains in-frame clones only, with some absent. The repertoire holds about 35,000 clones, 80% to 95% seen once, with less than 25% in the top ten. Study conclusions and caveats: A proportion of nonresponders additionally exhibited low normalized T-cell clonal expansion. Researchers report that CD8+ T cells had, on average, more expanded clones than CD4+.

Sequencing used CD4+ or CD8+ T cells sorted from blood, obtained in a trial of the OX40 agonist ivuxolimab. The TCR was taken from an adult with an advanced solid tumor such as melanoma, head and neck, liver or kidney cancer. This sequence joins TRBV28 and TRBJ2-2; 11 bases match TRBD2. CDR3 DNA sequence: TGTGCCACCGCCGTGGAACTAGCGGGAGTTCGACCGACCGGGGAGCTGTTTTTT. Its protein is CATAVELAGVRPTGELFF.